This T cell receptor beta chain emerged from a study of cytomegalovirus exposure and HLA in healthy donors. General study findings and limits: Sequence variants that were highly shared formed a cluster that was likely a sequencing artifact. Previous analysis showed most TCR beta V segments were productive about 87% or about 30% of the time.

CDR1 and CDR2 (germline): SGDLS, YYNGEE. Trimming took 4 bases from V and 3 from J, leaving 10 bases between them. The CDR3 extends over 13 amino acids. A note on this clone: The antigen remains unidentified.

This PCR relied on a set of 60 Vbeta primers and 13 Jbeta primers. Sequenced by immunoSEQ multiplex PCR; TCRdb stores in-frame clones only, minus some. Of around 200,000 clones listed, about 74% are singletons. The sequenced sample was PBMCs. This chain uses TRBV9 with TRBJ1-1; the D gene is possibly TRBD1 (6 bases). This receptor was identified in a man in his forties in good health and CMV-seronegative. This CDR3 is CASSTGMDTEAFF. The CDR3 nucleotides are TGTGCCAGCAGCACAGGGATGGACACTGAAGCTTTCTTT.